This T cell receptor (beta chain) came from a study of blood T cell repertoires in COVID-19. Across the whole study: From T cells, B-cell-depleted T cells, or PBMCs came the material, which was cDNA or gDNA.

The table came from immunoSEQ multiplex PCR; TCRdb's copy has only in-frame clones and leaves some out. This table holds about 210,000 clones, about 85% found once. Trimming at V came to 6 bases and at J to 2 bases, leaving 6 bases not matched to a gene. CDR3 length: 16 residues. Germline CDR1 SGHRS, CDR2 YFSETQ. The sequenced sample consisted of peripheral blood. The receptor was isolated from a man aged 40-49 years with acute or convalescent COVID-19. J is TRBJ2-2 and V is TRBV5-1, with 11 bases lining up with TRBD1. The CDR3 protein is CASTRTGGANTGELFF. CDR3 bases: TGCGCCAGCACACGGACAGGGGGCGCCAACACCGGGGAGCTGTTTTTT.